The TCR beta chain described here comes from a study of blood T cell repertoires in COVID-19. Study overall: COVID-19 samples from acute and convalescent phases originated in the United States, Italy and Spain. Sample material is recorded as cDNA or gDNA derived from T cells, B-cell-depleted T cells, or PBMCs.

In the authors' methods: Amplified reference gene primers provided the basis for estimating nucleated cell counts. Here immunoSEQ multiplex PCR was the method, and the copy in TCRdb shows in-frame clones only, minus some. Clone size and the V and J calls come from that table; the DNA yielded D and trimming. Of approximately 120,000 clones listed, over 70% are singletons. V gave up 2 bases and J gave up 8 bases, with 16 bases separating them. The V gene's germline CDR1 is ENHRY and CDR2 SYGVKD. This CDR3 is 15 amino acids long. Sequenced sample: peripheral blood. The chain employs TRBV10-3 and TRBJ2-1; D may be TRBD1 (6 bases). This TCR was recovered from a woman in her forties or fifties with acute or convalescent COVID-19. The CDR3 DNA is TGTGCCATCAGTGAGAACAGGGCGATGTCTCATGAGCAGTTCTTC. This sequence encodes CAISENRAMSHEQFF.